A single sample gave rise to the 7 T cell receptor beta chains below, sequenced in a study of blood T cell repertoires in COVID-19 (dated by TCRdb to 2020 to 2022). The method was the immunoSEQ multiplex PCR assay. This immuneACCESS table, as held by TCRdb, lists in-frame sequences with V and J called but not all clones. Of the missing ones, under half trace to an unresolved V gene in checked studies; the others have no known cause. The sample records about 100,000 clones, more than 85% of which are singletons. Together, the top ten hold approximately 2% of the sample. The specimen sequenced was peripheral blood. The receptors were gathered from a middle-aged man with active COVID-19.

The chain uses TRBV11-2 and TRBJ2-1, with TRBD2 identical over 9 bases. This CDR3 is 15 amino acids long. Unmatched junction bases numbered 6, after V lost 2 bases and J lost 7 bases. Germline V gene sequence: CDR1 SGHAT, CDR2 FQNNGV. Written as DNA, the CDR3 is TGTGCCAGCAGCTTAAATAGCGGGGGACCAAATGAGCAGTTCTTC. Translating it yields CASSLNSGGPNEQFF.

This clone showed up just once. This chain links TRBV6-4 with TRBJ1-5, with 7 bases lining up with TRBD1. Trimming took 8 bases from V and 3 from J; bases not matched to a gene: 19. The CDR3 has 18 amino acids. Germline V gene data show CDR1 as MRHNA and CDR2 as SNTAGT. This CDR3 reads CASQLPVSGQEDNQPQHF. CDR3 in DNA: TGTGCCAGCCAGTTACCCGTATCTGGACAGGAGGACAATCAGCCCCAGCATTTT.

V gene TRBV3-1 (or the pseudogene TRBV3-2) combines with J gene TRBJ1-2; tentative D call: TRBD1 (5 bases). This CDR3 has 18 residues. Germline-derived CDR1 and CDR2 are LGHDT and YNNKEL (reference sequence). Trimming left V 4 bases short and J 2 bases short, with 23 bases between. The CDR3 DNA follows: TGTGCCAGCAGCCCGCTGCCGGGCTTGGGGGGTACGAACTATGGCTACACCTTC. Translating gives CASSPLPGLGGTNYGYTF.

This clone appeared a few times. The J gene is TRBJ2-4, the V gene TRBV19; D might be TRBD1 (7 bases). CDR1 and CDR2 (germline): LNHDA, SQIVND (reference sequence). The CDR3 totals 18 residues. V was cut by 8 bases and J by 2 bases, with 25 bases left in between. For the CDR3, the DNA is TGTGCCAGTGCCGTAGGTGGCAGGGGGGAGAGAACCAAAAACATTCAGTACTTC. Encoded protein: CASAVGGRGERTKNIQYF. Full variable domain (remainder filled in from reference TRBV19 and TRBJ2-4): DGGITQSPKYLFRKEGQNVTLSCEQNLNHDAMYWYRQDPGQGLRLIYYSQIVNDFQKGDIAEGYSVSREKKESFPLTVTSAQKNPTAFYLCASAVGGRGERTKNIQYFGAGTRLSVL.

The rearrangement joins TRBV18 to TRBJ2-7; TRBD1 matches 7 bases. The CDR3 has 13 amino acids. The germline CDR1 and CDR2 sequences are KGHSH and LQKENI. V was clipped by 3 bases and J by 5 bases; unmatched bases: 4. The CDR3 region is CASSPIGGHEQYF. The DNA for the CDR3 is TGTGCCAGCTCACCTATAGGGGGCCACGAGCAGTACTTC.

This clone has just one count. The chain uses TRBV4-2 and TRBJ2-3, with 8 bases fitting TRBD2. Trimming cost V 1 base and J 3 bases; bases outside gene matches: 6. Germline CDR1 reads LGHNA; CDR2 reads YNFKEQ. This CDR3 has 16 residues. CDR3 bases: TGTGCCAGCAGCCAAGGTCGGGGGGGCAGGACAGATACGCAGTATTTT. Protein: CASSQGRGGRTDTQYF.

The chain recombines TRBV10-3 with TRBJ1-5; possible D gene TRBD1, 5 bases. CDR3 length: 13 amino acids. From germline, CDR1 is ENHRY and CDR2 SYGVKD. V was shortened by 2 bases and J by 7 bases, with 9 bases between the two germline ends. The CDR3 region has the DNA TGTGCCATCAGTGAGGGGGCTGGCCAGCCCCAGCATTTT. Translation gives CAISEGAGQPQHF.